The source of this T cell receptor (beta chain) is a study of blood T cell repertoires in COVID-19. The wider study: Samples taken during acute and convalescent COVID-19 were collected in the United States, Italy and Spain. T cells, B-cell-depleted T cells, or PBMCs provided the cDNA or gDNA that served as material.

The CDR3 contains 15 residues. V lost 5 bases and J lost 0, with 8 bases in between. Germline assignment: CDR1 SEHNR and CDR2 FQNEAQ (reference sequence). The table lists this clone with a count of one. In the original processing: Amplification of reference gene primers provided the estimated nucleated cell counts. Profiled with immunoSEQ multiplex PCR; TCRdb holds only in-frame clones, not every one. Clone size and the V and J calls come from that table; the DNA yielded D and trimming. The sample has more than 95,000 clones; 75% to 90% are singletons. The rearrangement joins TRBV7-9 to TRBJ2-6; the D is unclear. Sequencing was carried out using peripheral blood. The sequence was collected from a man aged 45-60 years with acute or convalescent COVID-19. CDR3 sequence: CASSEVGSGANVLTF. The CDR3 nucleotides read TGTGCCAGCAGCGAGGTGGGCTCTGGGGCCAACGTCCTGACTTTC.